The clone carrying this TCR beta chain was counted at least ten times. V shed 0 bases and J shed 2 bases, with 8 bases lying between them. The CDR3 consists of 14 residues. Germline V gene sequence: CDR1 MNHEY, CDR2 SVGAGI. There were TCR beta CDR3 regions amplified from RNA transcripts. Researchers ran a first-round RT-PCR on the TCR CDR3 using the HTBI primer set. One entry per CDR3 protein results from TCRdb running MiXCR on the multiplex PCR reads. The sample lists about 360,000 distinct CDR3 sequences; less than 20% were seen once. The data were obtained in a study of T cells in Graves' hyperthyroidism and ophthalmopathy.

V and J are TRBV6-5 and TRBJ2-7; no clear D gene. Sequencing input: blood. The TCR originated in a young woman with Graves' hyperthyroidism that later progressed to Graves' ophthalmopathy. CDR3 DNA: TGTGCCAGCAGTTACTCCGGCAGGACCTACGAGCAGTACTTC. Its protein is CASSYSGRTYEQYF.